This T cell receptor beta chain was recorded in a study of kidney transplant recipient with SARS-CoV-2 infection. The CDR3 runs 12 residues. From germline, CDR1 is MNHNY and CDR2 SVGAGI (reference sequence). The V segment lost 5 bases and the J segment 6 bases; nucleotides outside the gene matches: 4. TCRdb re-called the reads with MiXCR, one entry per CDR3 protein. This sample has roughly 250,000 distinct CDR3 sequences, with under 30% found just once. This clonotype was picked up many times. This material consisted of a blood sample, taken at baseline and between days 110 and 120 from a kidney transplant recipient. This receptor was obtained from a male patient aged 25-45 years who had COVID-19 and was a kidney transplant recipient. Some of the T cells may derive from the graft donor. The rearrangement links TRBV6-6 to TRBJ2-7; TRBD1 agrees at 7 bases. The chain's CDR3 is CASSHRGGEQYF. CDR3 sequence (DNA): TGTGCCAGCAGTCACAGGGGCGGCGAGCAGTACTTC.